One and the same sample provided the 12 T cell receptor beta chains below, sequenced in a study of tumor and adjacent non-tumor tissue in lung cancer. RNA was extracted from bulk tissue without any cell sorting. TCRbeta libraries were built with three rounds of nested PCR, modified from ARM-PCR. TCRdb re-analysed the multiplex PCR reads in MiXCR, keeping a single row per CDR3 protein. Of approximately 150,000 distinct CDR3 sequences detected, 60% to 70% appear once; the ten largest clones hold roughly 18%. Material for sequencing was lung tumor tissue. These receptor sequences come from a man in his fifties or sixties with small cell lung cancer.

A single count supports this clonotype. The V gene is TRBV10-3, the J gene TRBJ1-5; TRBD1 matches 8 bases. The DNA end lines up better with TRBJ2-3; the J call may be wrong. Germline CDR1 ENHRY, CDR2 SYGVKD. The CDR3 spans 15 residues. The CDR3, as DNA: TGTGCCATCAGTTCGGACAGGGTGGGCAATCAGCCCCAGTATTTT. It is translated as CAISSDRVGNQPQYF.

With regard to this clonotype: One end of the junction fails to match germline, which may point to a read error. The genes are TRBV29-1 and TRBJ2-5; TRBD1 might be the D (6 bases). CDR3 size: 13 residues. Per germline, CDR1 SQVTM and CDR2 ANQGSEA. CDR3 amino acids: CSVPGHGVETQYF. The CDR3 region has the DNA TGCAGCGTTCCGGGACATGGGGTCGAGACCCAATACTTC.

In the case of this clonotype: One base away lies a much larger clone, so this may be a sequencing read error. The gene calls are TRBV20-1 and TRBJ2-7, with 8 bases identical to TRBD2. This CDR3 is 13 amino acids long. Germline CDR1 and CDR2: DFQATT and SNEGSKA (reference sequence). The CDR3 sequence: CSGRDTSGYEQYV. DNA of the CDR3: TGCAGTGGTAGAGACACTAGCGGATACGAGCAGTACGTC.

Of note for this clonotype: Possible read error: a much larger clone is one base away. The rearrangement links TRBV11-2 to TRBJ1-1, with 9 bases matching TRBD1. There are 15 residues in the CDR3. Germline values: CDR1 SGHAT, CDR2 FQNNGV. CDR3 protein: CASSLRDRAWTEASF. CDR3 DNA: TGTGCCAGCAGCCTGAGGGACAGGGCCTGGACTGAAGCTTCCTTT.

This clonotype was recorded a few times. This rearrangement joins TRBV20-1 to TRBJ1-2; perhaps TRBD1 as D (6 bases). There are 16 residues in the CDR3. The V end was cut by 7 bases, the J end by 6 bases, with 27 bases between. Per germline, CDR1 DFQATT and CDR2 SNEGSKA (reference sequence). The CDR3 sequence is CSGRDRGGAGVDGYTF. The CDR3 nucleotides are TGCAGTGGGAGAGATCGGGGGGGCGCGGGAGTGGATGGCTACACCTTC.

Remarks on this clonotype: A junction end diverges from the germline sequence, so it may reflect a read error. This rearrangement joins TRBV6-5 to TRBJ2-1; 8 bases line up with TRBD2. Germline V gene lookup returns CDR1 MNHEY and CDR2 SVGAGI. CDR3 length: 13 amino acids. The CDR3 nucleotides read TGTGCCAGCAGTGACTCTGGAGGGACTAGTCACTTCTTC. Its translation is CASSDSGGTSHFF.

As to this clonotype: A read error may produce the germline difference seen at one junction end. This chain joins TRBV6-2 or TRBV6-3 and TRBJ2-3; D unclear. Germline assignment: CDR1 MNHEY and CDR2 SVGEGT. There are 16 residues in the CDR3. The CDR3 sequence is CASNYTYSPFTDTQYF. Here the CDR3 DNA reads TGTGCCAGCAATTACACGTACTCACCCTTCACAGATACGCAGTATTTT.

Only one count was recorded for this clonotype. This may stem from a read error, because a much larger clone lies one nucleotide away. J is TRBJ2-1 and V is TRBV20-1; 14 nucleotides agree with TRBD2. J was trimmed by 5 bases and V by 0 bases; bases with no gene match: 9. CDR3 length: 18 residues. Germline V gene lookup returns CDR1 DFQATT and CDR2 SNEGSKA (reference sequence). The CDR3 region has the DNA TGCAGTGCTAGAGACCCAGGGTGGGGACTAGCGGGAGACAATGAGCAGTTCTTC. Translation gives CSARDPGWGLAGDNEQFF.

This clonotype was recorded many times. This chain uses TRBV12-3 or TRBV12-4 with TRBJ1-5; D possibly corresponds to TRBD1 (6 bases). Trimming took off 4 bases at V and 2 bases at J, with 12 bases between the two ends. The CDR3 spans 15 residues. The CDR3 is CASSWQGRGNQPQHF. DNA for the CDR3: TGTGCCAGCAGTTGGCAGGGGAGGGGCAATCAGCCCCAGCATTTT.

In regard to this clonotype: The junction departs from the called germline gene at one end, perhaps through a read error. The CDR3 nucleotides read TGTGCCAACAGCTTGGATGGGATTGGCGGAGATCCCTACAATGAGCCGTTCTTC. It yields the protein CANSLDGIGGDPYNEPFF. V and J are TRBV11-3 and TRBJ2-1; D is unresolved. CDR3 length: 18 residues. Germline-derived CDR1 and CDR2 are SGHNT and YENEEA.

As to this clonotype: One base away lies a much larger clone, so this may be a sequencing read error. This chain uses TRBV6-6 with TRBJ2-1; 10 positions agree with TRBD1. Germline CDR1 is MNHNY and CDR2 is SVGAGI (reference sequence). The CDR3 sequence is 15 residues long. This CDR3 is CVSRRQGAAYNEQFF. In DNA form, the CDR3 reads TGTGTCAGCAGAAGACAGGGGGCGGCTTACAATGAGCAGTTCTTC.

The table lists this clonotype with many counts. The rearrangement links TRBV11-2 to TRBJ2-2; D is undetermined. V lost 5 bases to trimming and J lost 4 bases, with 8 bases between them. The CDR3 consists of 13 residues. From germline, CDR1 is SGHAT and CDR2 FQNNGV. In DNA form, the CDR3 reads TGTGCCAGCAGCCTAGGACCCACCGGGGAGCTGTTTTTT. Encoded protein: CASSLGPTGELFF.